This T cell receptor beta chain was profiled in a study of T-cell memory formation after mild COVID-19. Trimming cost V 0 bases and J 7 bases; bases outside gene matches: 9. Germline CDR1 reads KGHSH; CDR2 reads LQKENI. The length of the CDR3 is 17 residues. 5'RACE primed from the constant segment yielded TCR alpha and TCR beta cDNA libraries bearing sample barcodes and UMIs. TCRdb fed the 5' RACE reads into MiXCR, producing one record per CDR3 protein. Of fewer than 650,000 distinct CDR3 sequences listed, roughly 20% are singletons. Findings and caveats of the study: Among CD4+ contracting clones, most were CM and EM, and CD8+ ones EMRA. Pre-infection memory held some responding clones, suggesting pre-existing cross-reactive T cells responded. What remained unconfirmed was the SARS-CoV-2 specificity of second-wave clones peaking on day 37.

As for this clonotype: Its antigen remains unknown.

The source of this sequence is an adult woman who had mild COVID-19 (a few samples of this study predate the infection). Cell type and time point are not known. Sequencing was performed on PBMCs or a T cell subset sorted from them (not recorded which). This sequence joins TRBV18 and TRBJ1-6, with 7 bases that match TRBD1. As DNA, the CDR3 is TGTGCCAGCTCACCACCGGCCCCAGGGGGGCCGAATTCACCCCTCCACTTT. Protein product: CASSPPAPGGPNSPLHF.